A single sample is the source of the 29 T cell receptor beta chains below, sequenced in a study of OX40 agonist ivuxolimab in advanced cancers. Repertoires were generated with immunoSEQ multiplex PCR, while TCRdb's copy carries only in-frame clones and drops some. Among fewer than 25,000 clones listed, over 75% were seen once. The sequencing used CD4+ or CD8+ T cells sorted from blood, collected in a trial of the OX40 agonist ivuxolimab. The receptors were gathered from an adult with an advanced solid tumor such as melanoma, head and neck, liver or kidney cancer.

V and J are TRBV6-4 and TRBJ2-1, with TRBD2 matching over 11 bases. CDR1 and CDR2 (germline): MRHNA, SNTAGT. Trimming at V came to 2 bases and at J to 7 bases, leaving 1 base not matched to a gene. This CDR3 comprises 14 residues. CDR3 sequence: CASSDLAGGNEQFF. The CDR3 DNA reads TGTGCCAGCAGTGACCTAGCGGGGGGAAATGAGCAGTTCTTC.

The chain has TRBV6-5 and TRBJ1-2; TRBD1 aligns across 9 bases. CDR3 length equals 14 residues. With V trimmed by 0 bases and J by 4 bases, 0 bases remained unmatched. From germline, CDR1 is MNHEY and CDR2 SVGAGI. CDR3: CASSYSDRGYGYTF. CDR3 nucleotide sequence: TGTGCCAGCAGTTACTCGGACAGGGGCTATGGCTACACCTTC.

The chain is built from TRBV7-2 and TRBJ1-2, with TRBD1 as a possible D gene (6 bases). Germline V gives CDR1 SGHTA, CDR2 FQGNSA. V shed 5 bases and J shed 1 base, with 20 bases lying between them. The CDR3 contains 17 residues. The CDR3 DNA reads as TGTGCCAGCAGCCCGTTGACAGGCCTCCAAATTAACTATGGCTACACCTTC. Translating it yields CASSPLTGLQINYGYTF.

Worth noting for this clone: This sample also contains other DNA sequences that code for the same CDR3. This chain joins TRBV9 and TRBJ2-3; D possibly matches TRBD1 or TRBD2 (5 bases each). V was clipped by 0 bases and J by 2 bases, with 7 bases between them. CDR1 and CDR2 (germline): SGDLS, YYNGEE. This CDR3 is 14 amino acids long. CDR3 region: CASSVGGSTDTQYF. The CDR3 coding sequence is TGTGCCAGCAGCGTAGGGGGGTCCACAGATACGCAGTATTTT.

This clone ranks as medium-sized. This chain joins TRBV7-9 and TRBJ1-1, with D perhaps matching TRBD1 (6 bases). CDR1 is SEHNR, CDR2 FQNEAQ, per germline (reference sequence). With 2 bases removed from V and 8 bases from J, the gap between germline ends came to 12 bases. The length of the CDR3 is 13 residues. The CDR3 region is CASSLFGGREAFF. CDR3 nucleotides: TGTGCCAGCAGCTTATTTGGGGGCCGGGAAGCTTTCTTT.

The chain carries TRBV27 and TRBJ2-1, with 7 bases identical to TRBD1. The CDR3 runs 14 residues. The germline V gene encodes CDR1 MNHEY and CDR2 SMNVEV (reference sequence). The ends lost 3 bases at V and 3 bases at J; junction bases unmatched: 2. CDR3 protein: CASSLQGVYNEQFF. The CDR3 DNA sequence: TGTGCCAGCAGTTTGCAGGGGGTCTACAATGAGCAGTTCTTC.

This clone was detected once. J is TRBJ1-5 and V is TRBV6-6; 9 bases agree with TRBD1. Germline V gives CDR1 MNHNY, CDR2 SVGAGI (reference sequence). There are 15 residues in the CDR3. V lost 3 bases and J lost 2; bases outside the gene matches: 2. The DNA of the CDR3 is TGTGCCAGCAGTTATCGGGACAGGGGCAATCAGCCCCAGCATTTT. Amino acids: CASSYRDRGNQPQHF.

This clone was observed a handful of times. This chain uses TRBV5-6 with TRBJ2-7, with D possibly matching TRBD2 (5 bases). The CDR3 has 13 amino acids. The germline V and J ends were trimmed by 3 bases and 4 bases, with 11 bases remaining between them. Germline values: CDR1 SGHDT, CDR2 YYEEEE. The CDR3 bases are TGTGCCAGCAGCTGGGCCGAGGGATACGAGCAGTACTTC. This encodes CASSWAEGYEQYF.

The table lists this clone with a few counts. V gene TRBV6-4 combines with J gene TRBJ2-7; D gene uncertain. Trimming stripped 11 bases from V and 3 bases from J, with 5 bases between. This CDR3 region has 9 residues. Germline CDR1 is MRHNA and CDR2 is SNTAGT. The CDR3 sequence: CAGFYEQYF. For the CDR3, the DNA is TGTGCCGGATTCTACGAGCAGTACTTC.

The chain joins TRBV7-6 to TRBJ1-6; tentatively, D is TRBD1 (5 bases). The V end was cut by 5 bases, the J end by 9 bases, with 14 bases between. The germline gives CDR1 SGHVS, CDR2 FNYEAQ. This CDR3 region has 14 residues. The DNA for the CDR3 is TGTGCCAGCAGCGTCCAGGGCGGGGGTTCACCCCTCCACTTT. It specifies CASSVQGGGSPLHF.

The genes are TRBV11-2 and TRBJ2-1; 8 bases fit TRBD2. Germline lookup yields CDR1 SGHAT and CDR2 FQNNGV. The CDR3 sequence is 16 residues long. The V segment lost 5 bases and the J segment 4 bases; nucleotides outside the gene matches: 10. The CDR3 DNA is TGTGCCAGCAGCCTTCCCGGGACTAGTTTTTACAATGAGCAGTTCTTC. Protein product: CASSLPGTSFYNEQFF. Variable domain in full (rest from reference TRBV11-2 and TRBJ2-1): EAGVAQSPRYKIIEKRQSVAFWCNPISGHATLYWYQQILGQGPKLLIQFQNNGVVDDSQLPKDRFSAERLKGVDSTLKIQPAKLEDSAVYLCASSLPGTSFYNEQFFGPGTRLTVL.

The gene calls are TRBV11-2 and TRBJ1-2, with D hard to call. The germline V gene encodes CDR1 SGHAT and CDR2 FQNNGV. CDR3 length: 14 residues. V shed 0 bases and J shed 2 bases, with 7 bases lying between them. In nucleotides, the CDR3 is TGTGCCAGCAGCTTAGAGGGCAGGAACTATGGCTACACCTTC. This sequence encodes CASSLEGRNYGYTF.

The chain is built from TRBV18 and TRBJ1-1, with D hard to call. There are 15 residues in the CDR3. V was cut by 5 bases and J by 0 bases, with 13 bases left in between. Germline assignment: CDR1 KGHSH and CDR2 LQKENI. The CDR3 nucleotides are TGTGCCAGCTCAGTAGGACCAGGAATGAACACTGAAGCTTTCTTT. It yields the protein CASSVGPGMNTEAFF.

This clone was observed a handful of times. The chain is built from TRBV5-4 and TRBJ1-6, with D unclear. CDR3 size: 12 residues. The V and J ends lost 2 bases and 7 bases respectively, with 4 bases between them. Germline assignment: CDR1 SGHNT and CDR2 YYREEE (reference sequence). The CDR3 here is CASSFSNSPLHF. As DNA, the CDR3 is TGTGCCAGCAGCTTCAGCAATTCACCCCTCCACTTT.

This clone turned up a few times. The CDR3: CASSVRGGASEAFF. The CDR3 coding sequence is TGTGCCAGCAGCGTGCGTGGCGGGGCCAGTGAAGCTTTCTTT. The gene calls are TRBV9 and TRBJ1-1, with TRBD1 as a possible D gene (5 bases). The V end lost 2 bases, the J end lost 7 bases, and 15 bases lay between the germline ends. The CDR3 spans 14 residues. Germline loops: CDR1 SGDLS, CDR2 YYNGEE.

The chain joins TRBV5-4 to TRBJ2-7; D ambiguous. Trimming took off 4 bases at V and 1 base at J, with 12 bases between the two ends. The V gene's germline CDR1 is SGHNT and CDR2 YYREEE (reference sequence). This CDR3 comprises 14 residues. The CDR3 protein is CASSQDGLSYEQYF. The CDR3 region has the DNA TGTGCCAGCAGCCAGGACGGGTTATCCTACGAGCAGTACTTC.

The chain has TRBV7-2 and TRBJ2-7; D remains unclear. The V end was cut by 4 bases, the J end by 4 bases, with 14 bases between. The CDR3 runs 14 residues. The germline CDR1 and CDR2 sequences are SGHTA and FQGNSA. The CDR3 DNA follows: TGTGCCAGCAGCTCTATCCCCTTGGGGTACGAGCAGTACTTC. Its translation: CASSSIPLGYEQYF.

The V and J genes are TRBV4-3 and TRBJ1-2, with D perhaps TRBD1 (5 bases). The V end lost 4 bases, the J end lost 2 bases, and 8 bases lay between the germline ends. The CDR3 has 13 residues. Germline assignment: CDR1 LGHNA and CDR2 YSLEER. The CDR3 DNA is TGCGCCAGCAGCCCTCAGGGAAACTATGGCTACACCTTC. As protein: CASSPQGNYGYTF.

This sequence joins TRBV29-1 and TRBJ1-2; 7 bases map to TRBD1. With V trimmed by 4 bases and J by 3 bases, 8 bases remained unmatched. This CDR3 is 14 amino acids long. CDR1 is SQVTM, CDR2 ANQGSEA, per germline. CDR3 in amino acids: CSVVGEGADYGYTF. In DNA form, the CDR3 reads TGCAGCGTTGTTGGGGAGGGGGCGGACTATGGCTACACCTTC.

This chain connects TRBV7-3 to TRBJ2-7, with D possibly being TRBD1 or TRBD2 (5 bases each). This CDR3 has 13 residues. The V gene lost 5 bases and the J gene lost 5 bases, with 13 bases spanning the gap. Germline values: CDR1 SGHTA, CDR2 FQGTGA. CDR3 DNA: TGTGCCAGCAGCCCAGTATCGGGGCACGAGCAGTACTTC. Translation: CASSPVSGHEQYF.

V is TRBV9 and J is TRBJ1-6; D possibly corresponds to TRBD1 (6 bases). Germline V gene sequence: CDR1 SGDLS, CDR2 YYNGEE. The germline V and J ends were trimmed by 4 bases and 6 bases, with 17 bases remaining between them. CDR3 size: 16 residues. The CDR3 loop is CASSSRERGLNSPLHF. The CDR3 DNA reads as TGTGCCAGCAGCAGCAGAGAGCGGGGGCTTAATTCACCCCTCCACTTT.

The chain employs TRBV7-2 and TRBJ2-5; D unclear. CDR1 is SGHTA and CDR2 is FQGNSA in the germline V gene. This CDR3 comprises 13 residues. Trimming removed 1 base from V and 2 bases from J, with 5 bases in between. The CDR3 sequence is CASSLVEQETQYF. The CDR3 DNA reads TGTGCCAGCAGCTTAGTTGAACAAGAGACCCAGTACTTC.

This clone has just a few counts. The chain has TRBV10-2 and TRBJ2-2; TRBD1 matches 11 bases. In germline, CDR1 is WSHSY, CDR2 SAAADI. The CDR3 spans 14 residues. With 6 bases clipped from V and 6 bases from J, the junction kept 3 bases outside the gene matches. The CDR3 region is CASRAGQGAGELFF. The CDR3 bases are TGCGCCAGCAGGGCGGGACAGGGGGCCGGGGAGCTGTTTTTT.

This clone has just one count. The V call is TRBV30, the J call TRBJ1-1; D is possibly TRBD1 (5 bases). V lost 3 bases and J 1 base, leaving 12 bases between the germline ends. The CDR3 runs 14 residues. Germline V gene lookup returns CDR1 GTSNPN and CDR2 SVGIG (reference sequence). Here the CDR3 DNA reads TGTGCCTGGAGCGACGGGACGGGGAACACTGAAGCTTTCTTT. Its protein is CAWSDGTGNTEAFF. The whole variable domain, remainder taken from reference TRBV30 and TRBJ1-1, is SQTIHQWPATLVQPVGSPLSLECTVEGTSNPNLYWYRQAAGRGLQLLFYSVGIGQISSEVPQNLSASRPQDRQFILSSKKLLLSDSGFYLCAWSDGTGNTEAFFGQGTRLTVV.

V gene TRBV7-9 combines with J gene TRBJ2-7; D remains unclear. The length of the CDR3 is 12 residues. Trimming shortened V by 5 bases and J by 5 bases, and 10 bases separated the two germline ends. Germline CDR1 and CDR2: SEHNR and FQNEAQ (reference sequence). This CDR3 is CASSADGDEQYF. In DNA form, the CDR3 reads TGTGCCAGCAGCGCGGATGGCGACGAGCAGTACTTC.

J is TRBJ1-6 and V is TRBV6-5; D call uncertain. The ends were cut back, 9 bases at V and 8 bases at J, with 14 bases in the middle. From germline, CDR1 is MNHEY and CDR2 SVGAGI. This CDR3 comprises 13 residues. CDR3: CASSTRIYSPLHF. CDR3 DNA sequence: TGTGCCAGTTCAACGAGGATCTATTCACCCCTCCACTTT.

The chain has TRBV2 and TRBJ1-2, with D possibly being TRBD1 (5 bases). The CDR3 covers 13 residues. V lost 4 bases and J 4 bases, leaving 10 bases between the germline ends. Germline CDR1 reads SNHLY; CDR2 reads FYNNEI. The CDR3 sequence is CASSAGEGYGYTF. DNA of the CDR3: TGTGCCAGCAGTGCGGGGGAGGGCTATGGCTACACCTTC.

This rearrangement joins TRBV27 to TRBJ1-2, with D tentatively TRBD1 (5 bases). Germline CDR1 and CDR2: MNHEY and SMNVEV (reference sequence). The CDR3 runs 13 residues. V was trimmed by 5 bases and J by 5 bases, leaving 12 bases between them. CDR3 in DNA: TGTGCCAGCAGTCCCCCGGGGCTGTATGGCTACACCTTC. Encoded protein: CASSPPGLYGYTF.

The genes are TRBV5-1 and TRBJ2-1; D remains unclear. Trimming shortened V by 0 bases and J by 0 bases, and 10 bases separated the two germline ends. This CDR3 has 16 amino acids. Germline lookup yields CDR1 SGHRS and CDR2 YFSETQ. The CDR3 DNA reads TGCGCCAGCAGCTTGGTTGGCAGGAGCTCCTACAATGAGCAGTTCTTC. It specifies CASSLVGRSSYNEQFF. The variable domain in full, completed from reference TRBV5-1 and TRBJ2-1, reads KAGVTQTPRYLIKTRGQQVTLSCSPISGHRSVSWYQQTPGQGLQFLFEYFSETQRNKGNFPGRFSGRQFSNSRSEMNVSTLELGDSALYLCASSLVGRSSYNEQFFGPGTRLTVL.